What follows describes a single T cell receptor beta chain. Its antigen remains unidentified. The V and J ends lost 5 bases and 12 bases respectively, with 14 bases between them. Germline CDR1 and CDR2: LNHNV and YYDKDF (reference sequence). This CDR3 spans 12 amino acids. Vbeta (60) and Jbeta (13) primers were used in the PCR. Repertoires were generated with immunoSEQ multiplex PCR, while TCRdb's copy carries only in-frame clones and drops some. The table records 160,000 or so clones, 80% to 90% of them present only once. The record originates from a study of cytomegalovirus exposure and HLA in healthy donors. Study results and caveats: Later examination showed HLA-associated TCR beta chains had greater clonal expansion than equally common others. The majority of TCR sequences were rare, yet some public TCRs appeared in many donors.

The rearrangement joins TRBV15 to TRBJ1-5, with a possible D match to TRBD1 (5 bases). The sequenced material came from PBMCs. The source of this sequence is a woman in her thirties in good health and CMV-seropositive. CDR3 nucleotide sequence: TGTGCCACCAGCCCCCGTAGGGGAATCCAGCATTTT. Protein: CATSPRRGIQHF.